This T cell receptor (beta chain) was obtained from a study of spatial heterogeneity in lung cancer. In the study overall: Detection of beta-chain sequences consistently exceeded that of alpha-chain sequences. Raw sequencing reads included, on average, more than ten appearances of each unique TCR and UMI combination.

Described time point: sample taken at primary tumor resection. Samples came from some 73 TRACERx patients with untreated early-stage lung cancer. This clonotype appeared many times. Its antigen is not known. Study-wide points: The number of expanded tumor alpha and beta chains correlated with mutation number.

The presence of a unique molecular identifier marked each TCR cDNA molecule. TCRdb reanalysed the 5' RACE reads using MiXCR and keeps one entry per CDR3 protein. The sample records 6,100 or so distinct CDR3 sequences, less than 8% being singletons. The CDR3 is made up of 16 amino acids. Germline V CDR1 and CDR2: DFQATT, SNEGSKA (reference sequence). V was pared by 3 bases and J by 0 bases, with 3 bases of the junction left unmatched. The specimen was lung tumor tissue, collected at surgery. The rearrangement links TRBV20-1 to TRBJ2-3; 13 bases agree with TRBD2. This receptor was identified in a male donor with early-stage non-small cell lung cancer. The CDR3 loop reads CSASMTSGGSTDTQYF. The CDR3 DNA reads as TGCAGTGCTAGCATGACTAGCGGGGGGAGCACAGATACGCAGTATTTT.